A single sample gave rise to the 9 T cell receptor beta chains below, sequenced in a study of T cells expressing NK-cell markers. For each CDR3 protein, TCRdb gives one entry from its re-call of the 5' RACE reads, without DNA. This sample's table reports 150,000 to 170,000 distinct CDR3 sequences. The specimen was blood T cells: a sorted CD56 or NKG2C T cell subset, CD4+ or CD8+ T cells, or bulk PBMC T cells (not recorded which). Every receptor here comes from a woman between 50 and 59 years old in good health.

The chain couples TRBV11-2 to TRBJ2-1; checking the TCRdb D call of TRBD1 is not possible without DNA. CDR3 length: 16 amino acids. Germline CDR1 reads SGHAT; CDR2 reads FQNNGV. This CDR3 is CASSGKGERDPDEQFF.

The V gene is TRBV12-3 or TRBV12-4, the J gene TRBJ2-1; TCRdb outputs TRBD1, but without DNA this stays unchecked. The CDR3 has 16 residues. The CDR3 loop reads CASIMTWGGAQNEQFF.

The J gene is TRBJ2-4, the V gene TRBV10-3; TCRdb selects TRBD1, and the lack of DNA leaves this call unchecked. The germline CDR1 and CDR2 sequences are ENHRY and SYGVKD. The CDR3 extends over 17 amino acids. The CDR3 reads CAISESWDSLAKNIQYF.

This sequence joins TRBV12-3 or TRBV12-4 and TRBJ1-5. The CDR3 length is 14 residues. The CDR3 reads CASKADGSNQPQHF.

This rearrangement joins TRBV10-3 to TRBJ2-1; as DNA is missing, the TRBD2 call by TCRdb cannot be tested. Germline V CDR1 and CDR2: ENHRY, SYGVKD. The CDR3 runs 13 residues. The CDR3 here is CAINDQRHNEQFF.

The chain joins TRBV7-3 to TRBJ2-3; there is no DNA to check the TCRdb D call of TRBD2. The CDR3 sequence is 18 residues long. Germline V gene sequence: CDR1 SGHTA, CDR2 FQGTGA. The CDR3 here is CASSSGLAGFSSTDTQYF.

V gene TRBV29-1 combines with J gene TRBJ2-1; with no DNA, the TCRdb D assignment of TRBD2 cannot be verified. Per germline, CDR1 SQVTM and CDR2 ANQGSEA. This CDR3 is 15 amino acids long. CDR3 sequence: CSVEDGTSGTSEQFF.

The genes are TRBV27 and TRBJ2-1; as DNA is missing, the TRBD1 call by TCRdb cannot be tested. The CDR3 covers 13 residues. Germline CDR1 reads MNHEY; CDR2 reads SMNVEV (reference sequence). CDR3 sequence reads: CASSLSPVAEQFF.

This chain links TRBV9 with TRBJ1-5; the D call of TRBD1 rests on TCRdb alone, since no DNA is present to check it. The germline V gene encodes CDR1 SGDLS and CDR2 YYNGEE. CDR3 length equals 15 residues. The CDR3 sequence is CASSVGRGLGQPQHF. The full variable domain, completed using reference TRBV9 and TRBJ1-5, is DSGVTQTPKHLITATGQRVTLRCSPRSGDLSVYWYQQSLDQGLQFLIQYYNGEERAKGNILERFSAQQFPDLHSELNLSSLELGDSALYFCASSVGRGLGQPQHFGDGTRLSIL.